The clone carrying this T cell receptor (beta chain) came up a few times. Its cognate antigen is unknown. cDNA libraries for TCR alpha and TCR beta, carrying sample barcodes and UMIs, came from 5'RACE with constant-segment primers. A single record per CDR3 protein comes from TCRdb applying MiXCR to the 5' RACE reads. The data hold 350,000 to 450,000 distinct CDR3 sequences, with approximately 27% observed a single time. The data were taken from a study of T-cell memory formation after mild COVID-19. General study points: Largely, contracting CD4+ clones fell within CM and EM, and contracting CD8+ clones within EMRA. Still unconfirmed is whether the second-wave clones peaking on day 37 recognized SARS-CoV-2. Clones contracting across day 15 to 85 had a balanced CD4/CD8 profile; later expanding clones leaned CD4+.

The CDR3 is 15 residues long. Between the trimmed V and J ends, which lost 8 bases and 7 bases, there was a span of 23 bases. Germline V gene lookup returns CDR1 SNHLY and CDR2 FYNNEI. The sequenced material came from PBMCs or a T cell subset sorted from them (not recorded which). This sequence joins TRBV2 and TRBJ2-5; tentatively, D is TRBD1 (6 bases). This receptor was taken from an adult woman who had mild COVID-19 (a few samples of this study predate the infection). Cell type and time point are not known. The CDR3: CASAPRWAGVGTQYF. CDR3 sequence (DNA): TGTGCCAGCGCTCCCCGATGGGCAGGGGTTGGGACCCAGTACTTC.